The 19 T cell receptor beta chains listed next were all sequenced from one sample in a study of T cells in Graves' hyperthyroidism and ophthalmopathy. From RNA transcripts, TCR beta CDR3 regions were amplified. An initial round of RT-PCR targeting the TCR CDR3 relied on the HTBI primer set. TCRdb re-called the multiplex PCR reads through MiXCR, storing one row per CDR3 protein. This sample has 360,000 or so distinct CDR3 sequences, with over 15% found just once. Sequencing input: blood. The source is a woman aged 40 to 50 with Graves' ophthalmopathy.

This clonotype came up many times. This chain uses TRBV28 with TRBJ2-6; 7 bases agree with TRBD2. Per germline, CDR1 MDHEN and CDR2 SYDVKM. The trim removed 3 bases at V and 3 bases at J, leaving 2 bases unmatched. The CDR3 contains 15 residues. CDR3 DNA sequence: TGTGCCAGCAGTTTGGCGGGGGATGGGGCCAACGTCCTGACTTTC. Amino acids: CASSLAGDGANVLTF.

The table lists this clonotype with many counts. The chain links TRBV6-1 to TRBJ2-5, with D perhaps matching TRBD2 (6 bases). CDR3 length: 13 amino acids. V was clipped by 6 bases and J by 3 bases, with 11 bases between them. Germline assignment: CDR1 MNHNS and CDR2 SASEGT. CDR3 in amino acids: CASSRTTEETQYF. CDR3 nucleotide sequence: TGTGCCAGCAGCAGGACTACCGAAGAGACCCAGTACTTC.

This clonotype was recorded at least ten times. The J gene is TRBJ2-5, the V gene TRBV6-1, with 10 nucleotides matching TRBD2. The trim removed 10 bases at V and 9 bases at J, leaving 17 bases unmatched. There are 15 residues in the CDR3. CDR1 is MNHNS and CDR2 is SASEGT in the germline V gene. The CDR3 sequence: CATARGGAGGEAQYF. CDR3 nucleotides: TGTGCCACGGCACGAGGTGGAGCGGGGGGGGAGGCCCAGTACTTC.

The table lists this clonotype with many counts. The chain couples TRBV24-1 to TRBJ2-5; D is possibly TRBD2 (6 bases). The CDR3 has 14 amino acids. Deletions cut 0 bases from V and 3 bases from J, with 7 bases between. The germline CDR1 and CDR2 sequences are KGHDR and SFDVKD. CDR3 protein: CATSDLGTEETQYF. The CDR3 DNA sequence: TGTGCCACCAGTGATTTGGGGACTGAAGAGACCCAGTACTTC.

The chain employs TRBV7-3 and TRBJ2-7; D is uncertain. The V end lost 5 bases, the J end lost 2 bases, and 13 bases lay between the germline ends. CDR1 and CDR2 from the germline V gene are SGHTA and FQGTGA. The CDR3 is made up of 14 amino acids. CDR3 in amino acids: CASSVSSAPYEQYF. CDR3 sequence (DNA): TGTGCCAGCAGCGTTTCCAGTGCTCCCTACGAGCAGTACTTC.

This clonotype was seen at least ten times. The V call is TRBV20-1, the J call TRBJ2-7; D not resolved. Trimming took off 5 bases at V and 3 bases at J, with 11 bases between the two ends. This CDR3 is built from 12 residues. The germline V gene has CDR1 DFQATT and CDR2 SNEGSKA (reference sequence). CDR3 DNA sequence: TGCAGTGCTCTCGGAAGTGGCTACGAGCAGTACTTC. Translating gives CSALGSGYEQYF.

This clonotype was picked up many times. An end of the junction does not agree with germline; a read error may underlie this. The rearrangement joins TRBV12-3 or TRBV12-4 to TRBJ1-5; D not certain. This CDR3 has 14 residues. CDR3 coding DNA: TGTGCCAGCAGTTTATGGGGAACGAATCAACCCCAGCATTTT. Amino acids: CASSLWGTNQPQHF.

At least ten counts were recorded for this clonotype. This sequence joins TRBV15 and TRBJ1-2; possible D gene TRBD1, 6 bases. Germline V gives CDR1 LNHNV, CDR2 YYDKDF (reference sequence). The CDR3 runs 16 residues. The germline V and J ends were trimmed by 1 base and 6 bases, with 18 bases remaining between them. CDR3 amino acids: CATSRGGTPTSDGYTF. CDR3 nucleotides: TGTGCCACCAGCAGAGGAGGGACACCGACGAGTGATGGCTACACCTTC.

This clonotype was recorded at least ten times. The J gene is TRBJ2-7, the V gene TRBV9, with 10 bases matching TRBD1. V trimming: 0 bases; J trimming: 7 bases; junction bases outside the gene matches: 7. Per the germline V gene, CDR1 is SGDLS and CDR2 is YYNGEE. This CDR3 spans 15 amino acids. The CDR3 here is CASSVEGTGAREQYF. The CDR3 DNA follows: TGTGCCAGCAGCGTAGAGGGGACAGGGGCAAGGGAGCAGTACTTC.

This clonotype was observed many times. The rearrangement uses TRBV10-3 and TRBJ1-2; a possible D gene is TRBD1 (6 bases). This CDR3 has 16 amino acids. V lost 4 bases, J lost 2 bases, and 17 bases lay in between. Germline loops: CDR1 ENHRY, CDR2 SYGVKD. CDR3 residues: CAISAGLITGNYGYTF. The CDR3 DNA is TGTGCCATCAGTGCCGGACTCATCACAGGGAACTATGGCTACACCTTC.

The DNA of the CDR3 is TGTGCCAGCAGCTACCGGACAGGGAGCAATCAGCCCCAGCATTTT. It encodes CASSYRTGSNQPQHF. V is TRBV7-8 and J is TRBJ1-5; 8 bases are a match to TRBD1. The CDR3 covers 15 residues. From germline, CDR1 is SGHVS and CDR2 FQNEAQ. The V segment lost 4 bases and the J segment 1 base; nucleotides outside the gene matches: 3.

This clonotype was counted ten times or more. The chain combines TRBV27 with TRBJ2-1; 10 bases match TRBD2. There are 15 residues in the CDR3. With 3 bases clipped from V and 6 bases from J, the junction kept 5 bases outside the gene matches. Germline CDR1 is MNHEY and CDR2 is SMNVEV (reference sequence). This CDR3 reads CASSLSGRGGNEQFF. The CDR3 DNA is TGTGCCAGCAGTTTGAGCGGGAGGGGTGGCAATGAGCAGTTCTTC.

V and J are TRBV4-3 and TRBJ2-5, with unresolved D. CDR1 is LGHNA and CDR2 is YSLEER in the germline V gene. V shed 3 bases and J shed 7 bases, with 15 bases lying between them. The CDR3 has 14 amino acids. In DNA form, the CDR3 reads TGCGCCAGCAGCCAGGACCCAAGGGCAAGGACCCAGTACTTC. This translates into CASSQDPRARTQYF.

This chain connects TRBV24-1 to TRBJ2-5; TRBD2 might be the D (5 bases). The germline V gene has CDR1 KGHDR and CDR2 SFDVKD. V lost 4 bases to trimming and J lost 6 bases, with 11 bases between them. The CDR3 covers 13 residues. CDR3: CATSDSGMKTQYF. The CDR3 nucleotides read TGTGCCACCAGTGACTCCGGGATGAAGACCCAGTACTTC.

This clonotype was found many times. This chain joins TRBV4-1 and TRBJ2-5; no reliable D call. This CDR3 has 13 amino acids. Trimming cost V 1 base and J 5 bases, with 8 bases left between them. Germline values: CDR1 MGHRA, CDR2 YSYEKL. The CDR3 DNA reads TGCGCCAGCAGCCAAGTGATCCGGGAGACCCAGTACTTC. Amino acid sequence: CASSQVIRETQYF.

This clonotype has ten or more counts. Just one base apart from a much larger clone, this may be a read error. The rearrangement joins TRBV12-3 or TRBV12-4 to TRBJ1-2; TRBD1 aligns across 9 bases. This CDR3 is built from 12 residues. This chain's CDR3 is CASSGTGRGYIF. DNA for the CDR3: TGTGCCAGCAGTGGGACAGGGAGGGGCTACATCTTC.

This clonotype was counted many times. The chain uses TRBV27 and TRBJ2-5, with 7 bases fitting TRBD1. This CDR3 region has 18 residues. V shed 5 bases and J 5 bases; nucleotides not matched to a gene: 20. Germline-derived CDR1 and CDR2 are MNHEY and SMNVEV (reference sequence). CDR3: CASSPYAPTGMGLETQYF. The DNA of the CDR3 is TGTGCCAGCAGTCCGTACGCACCGACAGGGATGGGGTTGGAGACCCAGTACTTC.

This clonotype was detected many times. The J gene is TRBJ1-2, the V gene TRBV4-1; D gene unclear. This CDR3 region has 13 residues. V was cut by 1 base and J by 8 bases, with 11 bases left in between. Germline assignment: CDR1 MGHRA and CDR2 YSYEKL. The CDR3 sequence is CASSQVSGKGYTF. The CDR3 DNA is TGCGCCAGCAGCCAAGTATCCGGGAAGGGCTACACCTTC.

This clonotype occurred many times. For the CDR3, the DNA is TGTGCCAGCAGTGAGGGGGGACAGTACCAAGAGACCCAGTACTTC. Protein: CASSEGGQYQETQYF. The chain combines TRBV6-1 with TRBJ2-5, with D perhaps matching TRBD1 (7 bases). V lost 3 bases, J lost 0 bases, and 11 bases lay in between. The V gene's germline CDR1 is MNHNS and CDR2 SASEGT. The CDR3 is 15 amino acids.